The 13 T cell receptor beta chains presented below share a single source sample, sequenced in a study of cytomegalovirus exposure and HLA in healthy donors. Both 60 Vbeta primers and 13 Jbeta primers went into the PCR. Clones were read by immunoSEQ multiplex PCR, and TCRdb kept only the in-frame ones, dropping some. Of roughly 160,000 clones listed, about two thirds are singletons. Sequencing input: PBMCs. The source is a woman in her thirties in good health and CMV-seronegative.

The genes are TRBV10-3 and TRBJ1-1; 8 nucleotides line up with TRBD1. V was pared by 7 bases and J by 2 bases, with 6 bases of the junction left unmatched. Germline CDR1 reads ENHRY; CDR2 reads SYGVKD. The CDR3 is 14 residues long. Here the CDR3 DNA reads TGTGCCATCAAAGCGACAGGGGCTAACACTGAAGCTTTCTTT. It is translated as CAIKATGANTEAFF.

V and J are TRBV5-1 and TRBJ1-1; 7 bases map to TRBD1. V shed 4 bases and J 0 bases; nucleotides not matched to a gene: 6. The CDR3 loop spans 15 amino acids. Germline V gene sequence: CDR1 SGHRS, CDR2 YFSETQ. The DNA for the CDR3 is TGCGCCAGCAGCCTGACAGGGACCATGAACACTGAAGCTTTCTTT. Translating it yields CASSLTGTMNTEAFF.

The chain recombines TRBV7-9 with TRBJ2-6; a possible D gene is TRBD2 (7 bases). From germline, CDR1 is SEHNR and CDR2 FQNEAQ (reference sequence). CDR3 length equals 14 residues. V lost 7 bases and J lost 4, with 11 bases in between. The CDR3 DNA follows: TGTGCCAGCACCGCGGGGGCCGGGGCCAACGTCCTGACTTTC. Translated, it gives CASTAGAGANVLTF.

The chain combines TRBV9 with TRBJ2-7; TRBD1 might be the D (5 bases). This CDR3 region has 15 residues. The ends were cut back, 3 bases at V and 0 bases at J, with 13 bases in the middle. The germline gives CDR1 SGDLS, CDR2 YYNGEE. This chain's CDR3 is CASSADSPFSYEQYF. In nucleotides, the CDR3 is TGTGCCAGCAGCGCCGACAGTCCCTTCTCCTACGAGCAGTACTTC.

This clone was counted between two and nine times. The J gene is TRBJ1-5, the V gene TRBV6-1; 7 nucleotides match TRBD1. The CDR3 consists of 14 residues. The germline V gene has CDR1 MNHNS and CDR2 SASEGT. Losses at the gene ends were 5 bases for V and 5 bases for J; bases not matched to a gene: 6. CDR3 region: CASSPRTGDQPQHF. Written as DNA, the CDR3 is TGTGCCAGCAGTCCTCGGACAGGAGATCAGCCCCAGCATTTT.

This chain connects TRBV15 to TRBJ2-1, with 8 bases identical to TRBD2. Germline loops: CDR1 LNHNV, CDR2 YYDKDF (reference sequence). This CDR3 has 14 amino acids. Germline trimming cut 5 bases from V and 5 bases from J; bases unmatched to any gene: 5. This CDR3 is CATSRTSGHNEQFF. CDR3 DNA sequence: TGTGCCACCAGCCGTACTAGCGGTCACAATGAGCAGTTCTTC.

The chain employs TRBV5-5 and TRBJ2-7; TRBD2 agrees at 10 bases. Germline V gene lookup returns CDR1 SGHKS and CDR2 YYEKEE (reference sequence). V was clipped by 4 bases and J by 7 bases; unmatched bases: 11. CDR3 length: 15 residues. The CDR3: CASSRGSGRAEEQYF. In DNA form, the CDR3 reads TGTGCCAGCAGCCGGGGCAGCGGGAGGGCGGAGGAGCAGTACTTC.

This clone turned up a few times. This chain joins TRBV9 and TRBJ2-3; D is perhaps TRBD2 (7 bases). CDR3 size: 16 residues. Germline lookup yields CDR1 SGDLS and CDR2 YYNGEE. V was clipped by 1 base and J by 2 bases, with 14 bases between them. The CDR3 DNA sequence: TGTGCCAGCAGCGTACGAGGGGGGGGGCCCACAGATACGCAGTATTTT. Translated, it gives CASSVRGGGPTDTQYF.

The chain combines TRBV7-2 with TRBJ2-1, with no clear D. This CDR3 has 14 amino acids. The V end was cut by 1 base, the J end by 10 bases, with 14 bases between. The germline gives CDR1 SGHTA, CDR2 FQGNSA. CDR3 in amino acids: CASSLVQVYGEQFF. CDR3 in DNA: TGTGCCAGCAGCTTAGTGCAAGTCTACGGGGAGCAGTTCTTC.

The rearrangement uses TRBV19 and TRBJ2-7; D possibly corresponds to TRBD1 (5 bases). In germline, CDR1 is LNHDA, CDR2 SQIVND (reference sequence). The CDR3 runs 16 residues. Between the trimmed V and J ends, which lost 5 bases and 0 bases, there was a span of 17 bases. CDR3 protein: CASSPPINQGSYEQYF. DNA of the CDR3: TGTGCCAGTAGTCCCCCCATCAACCAGGGCTCCTACGAGCAGTACTTC.

The J gene is TRBJ2-7, the V gene TRBV28; 9 bases fit TRBD1. This CDR3 comprises 15 residues. J gave up 3 bases and V 6 bases, and 9 bases lay outside the gene matches. Germline V lookup: CDR1 MDHEN, CDR2 SYDVKM. CDR3: CASSDIRDRVYEQYF. The CDR3 DNA follows: TGTGCCAGCAGCGACATCCGGGACAGGGTCTACGAGCAGTACTTC.

The DNA of the CDR3 is TGTGCCAGCAGTTACTTCAGTGGGACTAGCAATGAGCAGTTCTTC. It yields the protein CASSYFSGTSNEQFF. The genes are TRBV6-6 and TRBJ2-1; TRBD2 agrees at 8 bases. J was trimmed by 6 bases and V by 1 base; bases with no gene match: 5. CDR1 is MNHNY, CDR2 SVGAGI, per germline (reference sequence). The CDR3 totals 15 residues.

The chain has TRBV5-1 and TRBJ2-7; possible D gene TRBD2, 5 bases. CDR1 SGHRS and CDR2 YFSETQ come from the germline V gene. CDR3 size: 13 residues. The V end was cut by 4 bases, the J end by 0 bases, with 8 bases between. The CDR3 DNA sequence: TGCGCCAGCAGCACCCGGGGCTCCTACGAGCAGTACTTC. Translation gives CASSTRGSYEQYF.